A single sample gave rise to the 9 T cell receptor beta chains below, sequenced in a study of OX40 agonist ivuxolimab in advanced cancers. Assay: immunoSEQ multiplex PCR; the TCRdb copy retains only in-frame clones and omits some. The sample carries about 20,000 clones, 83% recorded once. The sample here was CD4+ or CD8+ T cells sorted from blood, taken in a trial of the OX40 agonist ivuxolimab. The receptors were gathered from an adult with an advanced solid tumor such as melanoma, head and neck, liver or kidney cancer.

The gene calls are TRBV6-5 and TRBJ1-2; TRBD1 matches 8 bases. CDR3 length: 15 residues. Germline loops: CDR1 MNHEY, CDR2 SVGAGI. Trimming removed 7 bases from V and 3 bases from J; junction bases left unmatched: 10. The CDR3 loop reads CASTGIQGADYGYTF. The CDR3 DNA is TGTGCCAGCACCGGAATTCAGGGGGCCGACTATGGCTACACCTTC.

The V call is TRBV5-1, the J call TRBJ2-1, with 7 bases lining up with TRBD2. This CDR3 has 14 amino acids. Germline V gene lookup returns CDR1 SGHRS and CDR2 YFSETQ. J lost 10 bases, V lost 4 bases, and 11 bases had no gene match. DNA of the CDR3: TGCGCCAGCAGCCTTCTCACCGGGCGGGAGGAGCAGTTCTTC. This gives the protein CASSLLTGREEQFF.

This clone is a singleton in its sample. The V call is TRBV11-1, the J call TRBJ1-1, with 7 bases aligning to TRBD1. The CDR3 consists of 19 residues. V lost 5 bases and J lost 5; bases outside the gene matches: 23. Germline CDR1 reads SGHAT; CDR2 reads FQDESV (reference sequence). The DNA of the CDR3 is TGTGCCAGCAGCCGAAGACGTCAGGGTGAGACAGGGATAAAAACTGAAGCTTTCTTT. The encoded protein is CASSRRRQGETGIKTEAFF.

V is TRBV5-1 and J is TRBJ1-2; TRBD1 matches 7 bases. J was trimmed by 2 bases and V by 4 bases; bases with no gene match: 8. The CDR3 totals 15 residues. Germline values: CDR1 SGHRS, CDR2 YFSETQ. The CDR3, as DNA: TGCGCCAGCAGCCTGAGACTACAGGGGAACTATGGCTACACCTTC. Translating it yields CASSLRLQGNYGYTF.

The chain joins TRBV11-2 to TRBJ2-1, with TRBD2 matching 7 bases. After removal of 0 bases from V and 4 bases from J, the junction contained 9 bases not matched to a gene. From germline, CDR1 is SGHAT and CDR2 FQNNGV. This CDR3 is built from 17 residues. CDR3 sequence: CASSLEMGLGGYNEQFF. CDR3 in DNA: TGTGCCAGCAGCTTAGAGATGGGGCTGGGAGGGTACAATGAGCAGTTCTTC. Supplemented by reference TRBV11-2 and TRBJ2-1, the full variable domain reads EAGVAQSPRYKIIEKRQSVAFWCNPISGHATLYWYQQILGQGPKLLIQFQNNGVVDDSQLPKDRFSAERLKGVDSTLKIQPAKLEDSAVYLCASSLEMGLGGYNEQFFGPGTRLTVL.

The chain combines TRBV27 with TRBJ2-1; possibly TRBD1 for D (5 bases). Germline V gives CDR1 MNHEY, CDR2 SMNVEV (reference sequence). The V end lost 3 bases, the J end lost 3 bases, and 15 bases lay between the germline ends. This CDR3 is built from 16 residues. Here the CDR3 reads CASSFPAGPNYNEQFF. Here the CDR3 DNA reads TGTGCCAGCAGTTTTCCGGCAGGGCCAAACTACAATGAGCAGTTCTTC.

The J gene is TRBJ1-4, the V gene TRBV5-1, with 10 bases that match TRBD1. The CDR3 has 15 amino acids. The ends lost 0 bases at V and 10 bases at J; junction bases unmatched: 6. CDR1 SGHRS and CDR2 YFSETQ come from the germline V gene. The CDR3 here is CASSLAGTGVAKLFF. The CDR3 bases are TGCGCCAGCAGCTTGGCCGGGACAGGGGTCGCAAAACTGTTTTTT.

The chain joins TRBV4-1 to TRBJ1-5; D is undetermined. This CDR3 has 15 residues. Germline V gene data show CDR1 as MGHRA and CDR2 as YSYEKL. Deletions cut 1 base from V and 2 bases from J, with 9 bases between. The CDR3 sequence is CASSQGILGNQPQHF. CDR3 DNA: TGCGCCAGCAGCCAAGGGATCTTGGGCAATCAGCCCCAGCATTTT.

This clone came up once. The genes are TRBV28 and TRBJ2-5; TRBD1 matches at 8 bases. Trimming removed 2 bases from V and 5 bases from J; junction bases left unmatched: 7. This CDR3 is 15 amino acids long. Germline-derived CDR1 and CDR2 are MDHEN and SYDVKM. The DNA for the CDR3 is TGTGCCAGCAGTTTACTGAGCGGACAGGGTGAGACCCAGTACTTC. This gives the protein CASSLLSGQGETQYF.